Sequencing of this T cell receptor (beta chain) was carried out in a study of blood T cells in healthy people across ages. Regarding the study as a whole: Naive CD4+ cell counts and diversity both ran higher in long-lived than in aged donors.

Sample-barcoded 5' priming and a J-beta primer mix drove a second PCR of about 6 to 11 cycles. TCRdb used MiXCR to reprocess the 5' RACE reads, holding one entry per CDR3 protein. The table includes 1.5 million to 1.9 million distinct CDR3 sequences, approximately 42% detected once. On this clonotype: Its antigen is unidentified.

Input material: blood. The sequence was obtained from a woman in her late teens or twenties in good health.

The CDR3 spells CASSLLLAVHYEQYF. The CDR3 DNA reads TGTGCCAGCAGTTTACTACTAGCGGTCCACTACGAGCAGTACTTC. The rearrangement links TRBV28 to TRBJ2-7; 8 bases are shared with TRBD2. CDR1 MDHEN and CDR2 SYDVKM come from the germline V gene. This CDR3 region has 15 residues. J gave up 3 bases and V 2 bases, and 6 bases lay outside the gene matches. Complete variable domain (other parts from reference TRBV28 and TRBJ2-7): DVKVTQSSRYLVKRTGEKVFLECVQDMDHENMFWYRQDPGLGLRLIYFSYDVKMKEKGDIPEGYSVSREKKERFSLILESASTNQTSMYLCASSLLLAVHYEQYFGPGTRLTVT.